The clone carrying this T cell receptor beta chain was seen just once. This entry is derived from a study of blood T cell repertoires in COVID-19. Original analysis: Researchers report that nucleated cell counts were estimated from reference gene primer amplification. Sequenced by immunoSEQ multiplex PCR; TCRdb stores in-frame clones only, minus some. Clone size and V and J calls were adopted from that table, with D and trimming inferred from the DNA. The data contain approximately 260,000 clones, roughly 90% of them singletons. Germline trimming cut 4 bases from V and 2 bases from J; bases unmatched to any gene: 7. Germline CDR1 reads SGHRS; CDR2 reads YFSETQ. The CDR3 spans 16 residues.

The sequence derives from a man aged 60 to 75 who had recovered from COVID-19. Sequencing used peripheral blood. The chain links TRBV5-1 to TRBJ2-3, with TRBD1 matching 10 bases. DNA of the CDR3: TGCGCCAGCAGCGGGGGACAGGGGATGATCACAGATACGCAGTATTTT. Its protein product is CASSGGQGMITDTQYF.